The present entry profiles one T cell receptor (beta chain) with its context. What it binds is unknown. cDNA libraries for TCR beta contained unique molecular identifiers. TCRdb processed the PCR reads anew with MiXCR; each CDR3 protein has one entry. Of approximately 660,000 distinct CDR3 sequences detected, 55% to 60% appear once; the ten largest clones hold around 11%. These data belong to a study of post-analysis software for immune sequencing data. Whole-study findings and limits: Five or six TRBV segments, TRBV5-6, TRBV5-1 and TRBV20-1 among them, were found more frequent in patients than controls.

This CDR3 comprises 16 residues. V was cut by 0 bases and J by 0 bases, with 9 bases left in between. The germline V gene encodes CDR1 MNHEY and CDR2 SMNVEV (reference sequence). V and J are TRBV27 and TRBJ1-5; possible D gene TRBD1, 6 bases. Sequencing was carried out using blood. The TCR was taken from a girl aged 2 to 9 with multiple sclerosis. The CDR3 is CASSLSPGVSNQPQHF. The CDR3 region has the DNA TGTGCCAGCAGTTTATCGCCAGGGGTTAGCAATCAGCCCCAGCATTTT.